A selection of T cell receptor beta chains follows, all from one sample in a study of blood T cell repertoires in COVID-19. TCRdb's table, derived via immunoSEQ multiplex PCR, lists solely in-frame clones and lacks some. The sample lists roughly 350,000 clones, approximately 91% occurring once. Input material: peripheral blood. All receptors come from a woman between 65 and 79 years old with COVID-19, enrolled during active disease. Each CDR3 is given with its conserved first and last residue. The D gene is left open where the match is weak. Some rows mark clone size as missing; the rest say once, few, many or name a class of expanded clone.

clone size	D gene	V gene	CDR3 length	J gene	CDR3 DNA	CDR3 protein
-	-	TRBV19	14	TRBJ2-3	TGTGCCAGTAACCAGGGCCTTATGACAGATACGCAGTATTTT	CASNQGLMTDTQYF
-	TRBD2	TRBV10-1	13	TRBJ2-3	TGCGCCAGCAGTGCGGGCGGGGGTAATACGCAGTATTTT	CASSAGGGNTQYF
-	TRBD1	TRBV3-1/TRBV3-2	15	TRBJ1-1	TGTGCCAGCAGCCAGGATAACAGGGGGCGGACTGAAGCTTTCTTT	CASSQDNRGRTEAFF
-	TRBD1	TRBV30	14	TRBJ1-2	TGTGCCTGGAGGGCCGCGGACAGGGTAAAGGGCTACACCTTC	CAWRAADRVKGYTF
-	-	TRBV5-8	14	TRBJ2-7	TGTGCCAGCAGACCGGCGGGGAGCTCCTACGAGCAGTACTTC	CASRPAGSSYEQYF
few	-	TRBV27	13	TRBJ2-7	TGTGCCAGCAGGCGGACACCGCAGGGCGAGCAGTACTTC	CASRRTPQGEQYF
-	-	TRBV6-5	13	TRBJ1-2	TGTGCCAGCACCAAAGGGGTCAACTATGGCTACACCTTC	CASTKGVNYGYTF
-	-	TRBV7-2	13	TRBJ1-6	TGTGCCAGCAGCTCTCAGTTTCCTTCACCCCTCCACTTT	CASSSQFPSPLHF
-	TRBD2	TRBV30	14	TRBJ2-7	TGTGCCTGGAGTGGGACTAGCGGATCCTACGAGCAGTACTTC	CAWSGTSGSYEQYF
-	TRBD1	TRBV19	16	TRBJ1-5	TGTGCCAGTAGTCCAAGAACAGGGGATGGCAATCAGCCCCAGCATTTT	CASSPRTGDGNQPQHF
-	-	TRBV28	17	TRBJ2-2	TGTGCCAGCAGTTTATTTAGGTGGGCGGGGAGCACCGGGGAGCTGTTTTTT	CASSLFRWAGSTGELFF
once	-	TRBV12-3/TRBV12-4	13	TRBJ2-7	TGTGCCAGCAGTTTAACAGGGTCTTACGAGCAGTACTTC	CASSLTGSYEQYF
-	TRBD1	TRBV5-1	15	TRBJ1-1	TGCGCCAGCAGCTTGGAACAGACAGGGAGCACTGAAGCTTTCTTT	CASSLEQTGSTEAFF
-	-	TRBV9	15	TRBJ1-3	TGTGCCAGCAGCGTAGGGGCCCTCTCTGGAAACACCATATATTTT	CASSVGALSGNTIYF
-	-	TRBV9	13	TRBJ2-1	TGTGCCAGCAGCCTACAGGCCAACAATGAGCAGTTCTTC	CASSLQANNEQFF
-	-	TRBV13	12	TRBJ2-2	TGTGCCAGCAGCCGGAGCCCCGGGGAGCTGTTTTTT	CASSRSPGELFF
-	TRBD1	TRBV2	13	TRBJ1-1	TGTGCCAGCAGTGAAAGGGGGCCCTCCGATGCTTTCTTT	CASSERGPSDAFF
-	TRBD1	TRBV28	13	TRBJ1-2	TGTGCCAGCAGAAGGGGACAGAACTATGGCTACACCTTC	CASRRGQNYGYTF
-	-	TRBV24-1	15	TRBJ1-1	TGTGCCACCAGTGATTTTGAGGAGAGTAACACTGAAGCTTTCTTT	CATSDFEESNTEAFF
-	-	TRBV20-1	10	TRBJ2-1	TGCAGTGCTAGTAGGGAGGAGCAGTTCTTC	CSASREEQFF
-	TRBD2	TRBV30	15	TRBJ2-3	TGTGCCTGGGGTACTAGCGGATCGTACACAGATACGCAGTATTTT	CAWGTSGSYTDTQYF
-	-	TRBV10-2	14	TRBJ1-5	TGCGCCAGCAGTGGGCCAGGGGGCAATCAGCCCCAGCATTTT	CASSGPGGNQPQHF
-	-	TRBV7-9	12	TRBJ1-5	TGTGCCAGCAGCTTTCCTAATCAGCCCCAGCATTTT	CASSFPNQPQHF
-	-	TRBV28	14	TRBJ2-1	TGTGCCAGCAGCCTCGGGACATCCTACAATGAGCAGTTCTTC	CASSLGTSYNEQFF
-	-	TRBV9	15	TRBJ1-4	TGTGCCAGCAGCACTTCAGGGGTAACTAATGAAAAACTGTTTTTT	CASSTSGVTNEKLFF
-	-	TRBV18	16	TRBJ2-6	TGTGCCAGCTCACCCCGACGGGTTGCTGGGGCCAACGTCCTGACTTTC	CASSPRRVAGANVLTF
-	-	TRBV7-9	14	TRBJ1-2	TGTGCCAGCAGCTCCCCTTGGAGGGGTGAGGGCTACACCTTC	CASSSPWRGEGYTF
-	-	TRBV5-1	13	TRBJ1-5	TGCGCCAGCAGTGTCGGGGACAATCAGCCCCAGCATTTT	CASSVGDNQPQHF
-	-	TRBV5-1	14	TRBJ1-2	TGCGCCAGCAGCTTGGTGGGAGTGGGCTATGGCTACACCTTC	CASSLVGVGYGYTF
-	-	TRBV24-1	17	TRBJ1-5	TGTGCCACCAGTGATACCGTCCCTGGAGGGACGCAGGTACCCCAGCATTTT	CATSDTVPGGTQVPQHF
-	-	TRBV14	13	TRBJ2-5	TGTGCCAGCAGCCTCGGATCGGGGGAGACCCAGTACTTC	CASSLGSGETQYF
-	TRBD1	TRBV25-1	15	TRBJ1-1	TGTGCCAGCAGTGAGGTAGGGACAGGGGTCGAGAGAGCTTTCTTT	CASSEVGTGVERAFF
-	TRBD1	TRBV29-1	14	TRBJ1-1	TGCAGCGTTGAGAGGAACGACAGGGGCACTGAAGCTTTCTTT	CSVERNDRGTEAFF
-	TRBD1	TRBV4-1	15	TRBJ1-2	TGCGCCAGCAGCCGGACAGGGCCTGATGTCTATGGCTACACCTTC	CASSRTGPDVYGYTF
-	TRBD2	TRBV29-1	11	TRBJ2-5	TGCAGCGTTGGACTAGCGGAGACCCAGTACTTC	CSVGLAETQYF
-	-	TRBV3-1/TRBV3-2	16	TRBJ1-3	TGTGCCAGCAGCCCCCGTGAGGGAACCTCTGGAAACACCATATATTTT	CASSPREGTSGNTIYF
once	-	TRBV7-2	13	TRBJ1-5	TGTGCCAGCAGCGCGTCTTTTCGGCAGCCCCAGCATTTT	CASSASFRQPQHF
-	-	TRBV7-2	16	TRBJ2-7	TGTGCCAGCAGCTTATCAGCGGGTCCGAGCTCCTACGAGCAGTACTTC	CASSLSAGPSSYEQYF
-	-	TRBV6-5	14	TRBJ1-1	TGTGCCAGCAGTTACGGAGGCGGCGAGACTGAAGCTTTCTTT	CASSYGGGETEAFF
-	TRBD1	TRBV24-1	16	TRBJ2-2	TGTGCCACCAGTGAGGCGCAGGGGGCGCCGTCCGGGGAGCTGTTTTTT	CATSEAQGAPSGELFF
-	-	TRBV7-8	14	TRBJ1-5	TGTGCCAGCAGCTTAGCCTCGGAGGATCAGCCCCAGCATTTT	CASSLASEDQPQHF
few	TRBD1	TRBV27	12	TRBJ1-2	TGTGCCAGCAGTTCAGGGGGCTATGGCTACACCTTC	CASSSGGYGYTF